This TCR beta chain derives from a study of identical twins. Notes on the study in general: Modeled out-of-frame TCR alpha sharing in monozygotic twins fell below observed levels. For zero-insertion analyses, partial confounding could come from invariant MAIT and iNKT cells.

TCRdb re-called the 5' RACE reads with MiXCR, one entry per CDR3 protein. The sample carries approximately 300,000 distinct CDR3 sequences, roughly 8.6% recorded once. Between the trimmed V and J ends, which lost 0 bases and 0 bases, there was a span of 9 bases. From germline, CDR1 is SQVTM and CDR2 ANQGSEA. The CDR3 sequence is 14 residues long. Healthy Caucasians alone served as donors. This clonotype was recorded many times. Its antigen remains unknown. The data also belong to a second study, concerning yellow fever vaccine responses in identical twins.

The chain joins TRBV29-1 to TRBJ2-7, with D possibly matching TRBD1 (6 bases). Sequences were obtained from CD8+ T cells sorted from blood. This receptor was obtained from a woman aged 18-29 years in good health. In DNA, the CDR3 is TGCAGCGTTGAAGAGGAGGACAGCTCCTACGAGCAGTACTTC. Protein sequence: CSVEEEDSSYEQYF.